These T cell receptor beta chains were read from a single sample in a study of graft-versus-host responses after intestinal transplantation. Antigens for these TCRs are unknown. Data came from immunoSEQ multiplex PCR; TCRdb stores just in-frame clones and leaves some out. This table has around 64,000 clones, about 94% appearing once. The starting material was unstimulated CD4+ T cells sorted from spleen or lymph node cells, obtained before transplant. These receptors all come from a human donor who was the organ donor for an intestinal transplant. Both conserved end residues are part of each CDR3. The D gene is left open where the match is weak. Clone size, where shown, is once, few, many, or a class for clones that have expanded.

DNA	CDR3	V	J	D	size
TGTGCCAGCAGCTTAGAGGGCTATTGGAACACCGGGGAGCTGTTTTTT	CASSLEGYWNTGELFF	TRBV7-3	TRBJ2-2	.	.
TGTGCCAGCACCCCCCGGGGTAACTCCTACAATGAGCAGTTCTTC	CASTPRGNSYNEQFF	TRBV7-9	TRBJ2-1	.	.
TGTGCCAGCAGCGTACAGGCCGTGAATTCACCCCTCCACTTT	CASSVQAVNSPLHF	TRBV7-6	TRBJ1-6	.	once
TGTGCCAGCAGTGAGCTGGGGGCAACAGATACGCAGTATTTT	CASSELGATDTQYF	TRBV2	TRBJ2-3	.	.
TGTGCCAGCAGCTTAAAGTGGGGACCAAATAACAATGAGCAGTTCTTC	CASSLKWGPNNNEQFF	TRBV13	TRBJ2-1	.	.
TGTGCCAGCAGCTCATACAAGGGACCCGGAGCTTTCTTT	CASSSYKGPGAFF	TRBV13	TRBJ1-1	.	.
TGTGCCAGCAGCCGGGAAGGAGCCGGGGAGCTGTTTTTT	CASSREGAGELFF	TRBV7-2	TRBJ2-2	.	.
TGTGCCAGCAGCTTCGGGACGGAGGGTTATGGCTACACCTTC	CASSFGTEGYGYTF	TRBV5-4	TRBJ1-2	.	once
TGTGCCATCAGTGAGTCGGGGGTCTCACCCCTCCACTTT	CAISESGVSPLHF	TRBV10-3	TRBJ1-6	.	.
TGTGCCAGCAGCCCGGTGGGCGGGACAGTTAACACCGGGGAGCTGTTTTTT	CASSPVGGTVNTGELFF	TRBV5-4	TRBJ2-2	.	.
TGTGCCAGCAGCTCAGAGACGGCTTCCTACGAGCAGTACTTC	CASSSETASYEQYF	TRBV7-2	TRBJ2-7	.	.
TGTGCCAGCAGCCCACGGGGGGGCCTAGACAATGAGCAGTTCTTC	CASSPRGGLDNEQFF	TRBV7-3	TRBJ2-1	TRBD2	once
TGTGCCAGCAGCTCAGGGAGATGGTCCGGGGAGCTGTTTTTT	CASSSGRWSGELFF	TRBV7-2	TRBJ2-2	.	.
TGTGCCAGCTCACCTGCACGAGGGGGCTGGGGCTCCTACAATGAGCAGTTCTTC	CASSPARGGWGSYNEQFF	TRBV18	TRBJ2-1	TRBD1	.
TGTGCCAGTGGGATCCCTCCGGGGACTAATGAAAAACTGTTTTTT	CASGIPPGTNEKLFF	TRBV19	TRBJ1-4	.	.
TGCAGCGGAGCCCGGGACAGTTACAATGAGCAGTTCTTC	CSGARDSYNEQFF	TRBV29-1	TRBJ2-1	TRBD1	.
TGTGCCAGCAGCTTAGTGGGGCGCGATCAGCCCCAGCATTTT	CASSLVGRDQPQHF	TRBV7-2	TRBJ1-5	.	.
TGTGCCAGCAGCTTGGGGCGCTCTTCACCCCTCCACTTT	CASSLGRSSPLHF	TRBV5-4	TRBJ1-6	.	.
TGTGCCATCAGTGAGGGGCCTGCCCCTTCTGGGGCCAACGTCCTGACTTTC	CAISEGPAPSGANVLTF	TRBV10-3	TRBJ2-6	.	.
TGCGCCAGCAGCTCTAGCGGGGGTGGATACAATGAGCAGTTCTTC	CASSSSGGGYNEQFF	TRBV5-1	TRBJ2-1	TRBD2	.
TGTGCCAGTAGTAGCGCCTACTCGGGGTACAATGAGCAGTTCTTC	CASSSAYSGYNEQFF	TRBV19	TRBJ2-1	.	.
TGTGCCAGCAGCTTGTCCTCTCTTCTCGGTTCACCCCTCCACTTT	CASSLSSLLGSPLHF	TRBV5-6	TRBJ1-6	.	.
TGTGCCAGCAGCTTACAGGGGGAAGACACCATATATTTT	CASSLQGEDTIYF	TRBV5-4	TRBJ1-3	TRBD1	.
TGTGCCAGCACCTACGGACTAGCGGGGGGAGGGGATAATGAGCAGTTCTTC	CASTYGLAGGGDNEQFF	TRBV2	TRBJ2-1	TRBD2	.
TGTGCCAGTAGTATCAAAGGATCGGGCTATGGCTACACCTTC	CASSIKGSGYGYTF	TRBV19	TRBJ1-2	.	.
TGTGCCAGCAGTAAAGGGGGGGGGCAGCGGAATCAGCCCCAGCATTTT	CASSKGGGQRNQPQHF	TRBV6-1	TRBJ1-5	.	once
TGTGCCAGCAGTTACCGACAGGGTCCCTACGAGCAGTACTTC	CASSYRQGPYEQYF	TRBV6-5	TRBJ2-7	TRBD1	.
TGCGCCAGCAGCCTCATTACCCAAAGCTCCTACAATGAGCAGTTCTTC	CASSLITQSSYNEQFF	TRBV5-1	TRBJ2-1	.	.
TGCAGCGTTGGCGGCAGGTTGAACACTGAAGCTTTCTTT	CSVGGRLNTEAFF	TRBV29-1	TRBJ1-1	.	.
TGCGCCAGCACGTCGGGACTAGCGGGGGGGCCCGCCGAGCAGTACTTC	CASTSGLAGGPAEQYF	TRBV5-1	TRBJ2-7	TRBD2	.
TGTGCCAGCAGCCAAAGGTTGGGTTACGAGCAGTACTTC	CASSQRLGYEQYF	TRBV6-1	TRBJ2-7	.	.
TGTGCCAGCTCACCCTTACCGGAGGGAACGGCCTACGAGCAGTACTTC	CASSPLPEGTAYEQYF	TRBV18	TRBJ2-7	.	.
TGCAGCGTTGGGGCTGGGTGGGACAGAATTTACGAGCAGTACTTC	CSVGAGWDRIYEQYF	TRBV29-1	TRBJ2-7	TRBD1	.
TGTGCCAGCAGTGGACAGGGGGGTAACTATGGCTACACCTTC	CASSGQGGNYGYTF	TRBV7-2	TRBJ1-2	TRBD1	.
TGCGCCAGCAGCTTGACAGGGGGCAATTCACCCCTCCACTTT	CASSLTGGNSPLHF	TRBV5-1	TRBJ1-6	TRBD1	once
TGTGCCAGCAGGGACAGGTTTAACACTGAAGCTTTCTTT	CASRDRFNTEAFF	TRBV27	TRBJ1-1	TRBD1	once
TGTGCCAGCAGCTTAGGACTAGCGGTCTACAATGAGCAGTTCTTC	CASSLGLAVYNEQFF	TRBV7-2	TRBJ2-1	TRBD2	.
TGTGCCAGAGGGTTATCTAACTATGGCTACACCTTC	CARGLSNYGYTF	TRBV6-4	TRBJ1-2	.	.
TGTGCCAGCAGCACGGACAGGGCCCCCTACGAGCAGTACTTC	CASSTDRAPYEQYF	TRBV6-1	TRBJ2-7	TRBD1	once
TGTGCCAGCAGTGAACAATCCTCCTACGAGCAGTACTTC	CASSEQSSYEQYF	TRBV6-1	TRBJ2-7	.	.
TGTGCCAGCAGCTTAGCGCTTGCGGAAGGCGAGCAGTACTTC	CASSLALAEGEQYF	TRBV7-9	TRBJ2-7	.	.
TGTGCCAGCTCCCTGACACTTCCTGAAGCTTTCTTT	CASSLTLPEAFF	TRBV18	TRBJ1-1	.	.
TGTGCCAGCTCACCACCGACAGACAGGGACCGGACTGAAGCTTTCTTT	CASSPPTDRDRTEAFF	TRBV18	TRBJ1-1	TRBD1	.
TGTGCCAGCAGTTACGGGGCGACTAATGAAAAACTGTTTTTT	CASSYGATNEKLFF	TRBV6-5	TRBJ1-4	.	.
TGTGCCAGCAGCTTTACAGGGGGGTCCTACGAGCAGTACTTC	CASSFTGGSYEQYF	TRBV11-2	TRBJ2-7	TRBD1	.
TGCGCCAGCAGCAAAGGGACAGGCAGCTCCTACGAGCAGTACTTC	CASSKGTGSSYEQYF	TRBV4-3	TRBJ2-7	TRBD1	.
TGTGCCAGCAGCCAAGAATCCCTCTTTAGCGGGGACTCCTACGAGCAGTACTTC	CASSQESLFSGDSYEQYF	TRBV14	TRBJ2-7	TRBD2	.
TGTGCCAGCAGCCCGCTCGCCGGGGCCAATAATGAAAAACTGTTTTTT	CASSPLAGANNEKLFF	TRBV5-6	TRBJ1-4	.	.
TGTGCCAGTAGTATATCTAGTAATCAGCCCCAGCATTTT	CASSISSNQPQHF	TRBV19	TRBJ1-5	.	.
TGTGCCAGCAGCTTGGCCCCAGGGGGCGCGGACATTCAGTACTTC	CASSLAPGGADIQYF	TRBV7-2	TRBJ2-4	TRBD1	.
TGTGCCAGCAGCTTAGGTCGGGGGGGCCCCGCCCGTTATAGCAATCAGCCCCAGCATTTT	CASSLGRGGPARYSNQPQHF	TRBV7-8	TRBJ1-5	.	.
TGTGCCAGTTCTCAGGGGAGCAACACCGGGGAGCTGTTTTTT	CASSQGSNTGELFF	TRBV27	TRBJ2-2	.	.
TGTGCCAGCAGCTTAGCAGGGCACAATCAGCCCCAGCATTTT	CASSLAGHNQPQHF	TRBV7-2	TRBJ1-5	.	.
TGTGCCAGCAGCTTAATGGGAGGCCCACCTAAACTGTTTTTT	CASSLMGGPPKLFF	TRBV5-4	TRBJ1-4	.	.
TGTGCCAGCATGGCTCCTAGCGGGGCTTTCTACAATGAGCAGTTCTTC	CASMAPSGAFYNEQFF	TRBV2	TRBJ2-1	TRBD2	.
TGTGCCAGCAGCCAAGGAATTTCGACAGCTGGAAACACCATATATTTT	CASSQGISTAGNTIYF	TRBV4-2	TRBJ1-3	.	.
TGTGCCAGCAACCGACAGGGCAACACCGGGGAGCTGTTTTTT	CASNRQGNTGELFF	TRBV14	TRBJ2-2	TRBD1	.